The present T cell receptor (beta chain) was sequenced within a study of blood T cell repertoires in COVID-19. Trimming at V came to 4 bases and at J to 5 bases, leaving 6 bases not matched to a gene. This CDR3 has 15 residues. Germline CDR1 reads SGHRS; CDR2 reads YFSETQ. Recruits, aged roughly 18 to 95 years, lived in 24 US areas. Participants were placed into cohorts based on the clinical history they reported. Method: immunoSEQ multiplex PCR; TCRdb's copy keeps in-frame clones and lacks some. Found here are 110,000 to 150,000 clones, roughly 88% of them singletons; the top ten hold about 4.1%. This TCR derives from a man aged 50 or older who had recovered from COVID-19. The chain carries TRBV5-1 and TRBJ1-6; the match to TRBD1 covers 7 bases. Sequencing was carried out using PBMCs or T cells enriched from blood (not recorded which). The CDR3: CASSVIGTDNSPLHF. DNA of the CDR3: TGCGCCAGCAGCGTGATCGGGACAGATAATTCACCCCTCCACTTT.